This T cell receptor (beta chain) was found in a study of T-cell memory formation after mild COVID-19. TCRdb analysed the 5' RACE reads with MiXCR anew, one entry per CDR3 protein. Of around 310,000 distinct CDR3 sequences in the sample, roughly 15% were seen once. Sequencing was carried out using PBMCs or a T cell subset sorted from them (not recorded which). The receptor was derived from a man younger than 30 who had mild COVID-19 (a few samples of this study predate the infection). Cell type and time point are not known.

The CDR3 is CASRGRASLSNNEKLFF. The CDR3 nucleotides read TGTGCCAGCAGGGGGCGGGCCTCCCTGTCAAATAATGAAAAACTGTTTTTT. The J gene is TRBJ1-4, the V gene TRBV6-1, with D maybe TRBD1 (5 bases). The CDR3 consists of 17 residues. V dropped 6 bases and J dropped 4 bases, with 21 bases sitting between them. Germline V lookup: CDR1 MNHNS, CDR2 SASEGT.